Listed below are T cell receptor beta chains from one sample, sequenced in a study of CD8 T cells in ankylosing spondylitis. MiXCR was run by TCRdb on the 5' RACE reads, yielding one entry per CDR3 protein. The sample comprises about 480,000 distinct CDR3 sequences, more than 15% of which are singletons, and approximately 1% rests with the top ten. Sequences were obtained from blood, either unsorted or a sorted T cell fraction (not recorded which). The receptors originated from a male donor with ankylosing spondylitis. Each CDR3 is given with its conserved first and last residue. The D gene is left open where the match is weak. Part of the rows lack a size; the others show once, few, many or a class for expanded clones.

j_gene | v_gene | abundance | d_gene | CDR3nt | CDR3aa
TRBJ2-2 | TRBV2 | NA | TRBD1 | TGTGCCAGCAGTGAGACAGGGGGCCTCACCGGGGAGCTGTTTTTT | CASSETGGLTGELFF
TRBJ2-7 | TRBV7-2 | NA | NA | TGTGCCAGCAGCTTAGCGCGACGGACCTCCTACGAGCAGTACTTC | CASSLARRTSYEQYF
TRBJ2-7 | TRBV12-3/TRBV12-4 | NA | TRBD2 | TGTGCCAGCAGTTTTACTAGCGGACCCTACGAGCAGTACTTC | CASSFTSGPYEQYF
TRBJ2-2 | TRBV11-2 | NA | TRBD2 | TGTGCCAGCAGCTTACGTTGGCGGGAGGGCGGGGAGCTGTTTTTT | CASSLRWREGGELFF
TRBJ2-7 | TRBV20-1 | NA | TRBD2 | TGCAGTGCTAGAGGTGCTAGCGGGAGCCACGAGCAGTACTTC | CSARGASGSHEQYF
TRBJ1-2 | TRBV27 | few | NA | TGTGCCAGCTCTGGGGGATTCAATGGCTACACCTTC | CASSGGFNGYTF
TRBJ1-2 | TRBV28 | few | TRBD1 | TGTGCCAGCAGTCTGAACAGGGGACGCCCCGATGGCTACACCTTC | CASSLNRGRPDGYTF
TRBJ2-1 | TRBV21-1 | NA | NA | TGTGCCAGCACCATCAAGGGGGCTAGCGGGAGGGTGGATGAGCAGTTCTTC | CASTIKGASGRVDEQFF
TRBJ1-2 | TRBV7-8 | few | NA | TGTGCCAGCAGCCGTACCAGGTTAGACAGTCGGGGAAACTATGGCTACACCTTC | CASSRTRLDSRGNYGYTF
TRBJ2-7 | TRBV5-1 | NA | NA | TGCGCCAGCAGCTTGGGGTACCCGGATTTCTACGAGCAGTACTTC | CASSLGYPDFYEQYF